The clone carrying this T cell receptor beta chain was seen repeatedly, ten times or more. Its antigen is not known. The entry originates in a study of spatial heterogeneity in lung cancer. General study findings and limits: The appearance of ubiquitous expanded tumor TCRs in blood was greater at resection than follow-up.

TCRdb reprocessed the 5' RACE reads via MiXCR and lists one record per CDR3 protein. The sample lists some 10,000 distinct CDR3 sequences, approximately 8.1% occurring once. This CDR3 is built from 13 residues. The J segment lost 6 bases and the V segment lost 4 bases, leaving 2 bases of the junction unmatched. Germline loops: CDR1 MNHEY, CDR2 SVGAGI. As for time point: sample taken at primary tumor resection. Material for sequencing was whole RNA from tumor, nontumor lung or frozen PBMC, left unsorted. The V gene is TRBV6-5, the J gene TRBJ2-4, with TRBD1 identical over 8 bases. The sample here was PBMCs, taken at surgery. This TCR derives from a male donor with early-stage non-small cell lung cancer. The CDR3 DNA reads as TGTGCCAGCAGTTCCGGGACAGGAAACATTCAGTACTTC. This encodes CASSSGTGNIQYF.